The sequence of this T cell receptor beta chain was determined in a study of metastatic and nonmetastatic thyroid tumors. Study-level information: Repertoire comparison spanned blood and tumor or nodule tissue of malignant and benign thyroid patients.

Germline trimming cut 5 bases from V and 0 bases from J; bases unmatched to any gene: 12. This CDR3 comprises 17 residues. The germline CDR1 and CDR2 sequences are SNHLY and FYNNEI. This clone appeared many times. TCRdb re-called the PCR reads with MiXCR. The sample has 25,000 to 35,000 clones; less than 14% are singletons. Every patient underwent thyroid surgery untreated. The J gene is TRBJ2-7, the V gene TRBV2; 8 bases match TRBD1. The sample taken for sequencing was blood. The source of this sequence is a female donor with papillary thyroid cancer or a benign thyroid nodule (not recorded which). Some clones in this sample may be carry-over from other donors' samples. Written as DNA, the CDR3 is TGTGCCAGCAGTTTCGTTAAGATGACAGGGGTCTCCTACGAGCAGTACTTC. This sequence encodes CASSFVKMTGVSYEQYF.